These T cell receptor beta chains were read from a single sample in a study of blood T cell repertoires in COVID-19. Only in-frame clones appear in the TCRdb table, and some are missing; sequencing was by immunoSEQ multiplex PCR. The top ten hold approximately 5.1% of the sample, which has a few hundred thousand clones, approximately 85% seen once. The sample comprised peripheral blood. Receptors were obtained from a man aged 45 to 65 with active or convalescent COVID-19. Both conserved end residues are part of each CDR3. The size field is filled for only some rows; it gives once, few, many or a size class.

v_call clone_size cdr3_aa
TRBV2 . CASNQLAGTHEQFF
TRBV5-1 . CASSLGGSGNTIYF
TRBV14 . CASSHAGVYEQYF
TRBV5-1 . CASSLEQHWFF
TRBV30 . CAWRPTLGEGGHNYGYTF
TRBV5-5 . CASSLVGENNEQFF
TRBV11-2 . CASSLGLAGDDNEQFF
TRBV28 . CASSPSGRPGETQYF
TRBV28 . CASRYRGTRSNQPQHF
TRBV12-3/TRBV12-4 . CARTDRDGDEQFF
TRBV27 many CASSLRGTAYEQYF
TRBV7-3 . CASSLSSGTSYEQYF
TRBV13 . CASSSDNEQFF
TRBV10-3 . CAISKRGPGDGYTF
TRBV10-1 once CASRTGGGRVNEQFF
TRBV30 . CAFGGSYEQYF